The 21 T cell receptor beta chains below come from one sample, sequenced in a study of cytomegalovirus exposure and HLA in healthy donors. PCR primers comprised 60 Vbeta and 13 Jbeta primers. The table came from immunoSEQ multiplex PCR; TCRdb's copy has only in-frame clones and leaves some out. The sample shows about 120,000 clones, over 70% of them seen only once. What was sequenced was PBMCs. These receptors originate from a woman between 18 and 30 years old in good health and CMV-seronegative.

V usage is TRBV7-9 and J usage is TRBJ2-2; unclear D gene. CDR1 SEHNR and CDR2 FQNEAQ come from the germline V gene (reference sequence). The CDR3 has 14 residues. The germline V and J ends were trimmed by 11 bases and 3 bases, with 16 bases remaining between them. CDR3 residues: CAQQESGYTGELFF. The CDR3 region has the DNA TGTGCCCAGCAGGAATCTGGGTACACCGGGGAGCTGTTTTTT.

The rearrangement links TRBV5-1 to TRBJ1-4, with D possibly matching TRBD1 (6 bases). The germline V gene has CDR1 SGHRS and CDR2 YFSETQ. The V gene lost 4 bases and the J gene lost 4 bases, with 11 bases spanning the gap. CDR3 size: 14 residues. The CDR3 spells CASSPGHNNEKLFF. The CDR3, as DNA: TGCGCCAGCAGCCCGGGACACAATAATGAAAAACTGTTTTTT.

This clone was seen a few times. The chain employs TRBV6-5 and TRBJ1-1; D uncertain. The CDR3 has 15 residues. Deletions cut 7 bases from V and 4 bases from J, with 19 bases between. Germline lookup yields CDR1 MNHEY and CDR2 SVGAGI. CDR3 protein: CASTHERAGSTEAFF. As DNA, the CDR3 is TGTGCCAGCACCCATGAGAGGGCTGGTAGCACTGAAGCTTTCTTT.

This clone was picked up many times. The J gene is TRBJ1-2, the V gene TRBV4-1; 8 nucleotides agree with TRBD1. CDR1 is MGHRA, CDR2 YSYEKL, per germline. J lost 0 bases, V lost 6 bases, and 21 bases had no gene match. The CDR3 runs to 20 residues. The chain's CDR3 is CASSPSIRTGSYSANYGYTF. CDR3 DNA sequence: TGCGCCAGCAGTCCTTCCATAAGGACAGGGAGCTATTCAGCTAACTATGGCTACACCTTC.

V and J are TRBV7-8 and TRBJ1-2; tentatively, D is TRBD1 (6 bases). Germline CDR1 SGHVS, CDR2 FQNEAQ. Trimming stripped 4 bases from V and 4 bases from J, with 10 bases between. The CDR3 is 13 amino acids. The CDR3 DNA follows: TGTGCCAGCAGCTATGACAGGATCTATGGCTACACCTTC. Protein: CASSYDRIYGYTF. Drawing the rest from reference TRBV7-8 and TRBJ1-2, the complete variable domain is GAGVSQSPRYKVAKRGQDVALRCDPISGHVSLFWYQQALGQGPEFLTYFQNEAQLDKSGLPSDRFFAERPEGSVSTLKIQRTQQEDSAVYLCASSYDRIYGYTFGSGTRLTVV.

This clone has just one count. The rearrangement uses TRBV5-1 and TRBJ1-2; D ambiguous. Trimming shortened V by 3 bases and J by 8 bases, and 14 bases separated the two germline ends. There are 13 residues in the CDR3. Germline assignment: CDR1 SGHRS and CDR2 YFSETQ. The CDR3 DNA follows: TGCGCCAGCAGCTCTAGTGTAATGAGGGGCTACACCTTC. This gives the protein CASSSSVMRGYTF.

Written as DNA, the CDR3 is TGTGCCAGTAGTAGGTCTAGCGGGCAATACGAGCAGTACTTC. This sequence encodes CASSRSSGQYEQYF. V gene TRBV19 combines with J gene TRBJ2-7, with 8 bases matching TRBD2. V gave up 4 bases and J gave up 4 bases; unmatched junction bases: 6. From germline, CDR1 is LNHDA and CDR2 SQIVND (reference sequence). The CDR3 loop spans 14 amino acids.

The V gene is TRBV9, the J gene TRBJ2-2; 9 nucleotides align to TRBD1. CDR3 length: 18 residues. V lost 0 bases and J lost 5; bases outside the gene matches: 11. Germline CDR1 is SGDLS and CDR2 is YYNGEE. The CDR3 DNA sequence: TGTGCCAGCAGCGTAGGTTTCCTGTGGGACAGGGTAACCGGGGAGCTGTTTTTT. It encodes CASSVGFLWDRVTGELFF.

The genes are TRBV5-4 and TRBJ1-2; D perhaps matches TRBD1 (5 bases). The germline V and J ends were trimmed by 4 bases and 2 bases, with 9 bases remaining between them. In germline, CDR1 is SGHNT, CDR2 YYREEE (reference sequence). The CDR3 has 13 residues. This CDR3 reads CASSADRNYGYTF. The CDR3 coding sequence is TGTGCCAGCAGCGCCGACAGAAACTATGGCTACACCTTC.

V and J are TRBV9 and TRBJ1-3; no firm D call. The CDR3 contains 16 residues. The V end lost 0 bases, the J end lost 0 bases, and 10 bases lay between the germline ends. CDR1 is SGDLS, CDR2 YYNGEE, per germline. CDR3 protein: CASSVGASNSGNTIYF. In nucleotides, the CDR3 is TGTGCCAGCAGCGTAGGGGCCAGTAACTCTGGAAACACCATATATTTT. Supplemented by reference TRBV9 and TRBJ1-3, the full variable domain reads DSGVTQTPKHLITATGQRVTLRCSPRSGDLSVYWYQQSLDQGLQFLIQYYNGEERAKGNILERFSAQQFPDLHSELNLSSLELGDSALYFCASSVGASNSGNTIYFGEGSWLTVV.

J is TRBJ1-4 and V is TRBV4-1; D gene unclear. The germline V gene has CDR1 MGHRA and CDR2 YSYEKL. CDR3 length: 11 residues. V was clipped by 7 bases and J by 10 bases, with 10 bases between them. The CDR3 reads CASTRGGKLFF. The CDR3 bases are TGCGCCAGCACCCGAGGCGGAAAACTGTTTTTT.

V is TRBV5-6 and J is TRBJ2-7; D might be TRBD2 (5 bases). Looked up from germline, CDR1 is SGHDT and CDR2 is YYEEEE. Trimming left V 4 bases short and J 2 bases short, with 13 bases between. The CDR3 is 14 residues long. This chain's CDR3 is CASSIMGATYEQYF. The CDR3 coding sequence is TGTGCCAGCAGCATCATGGGAGCAACCTACGAGCAGTACTTC.

The chain is built from TRBV30 and TRBJ1-4; 11 bases align to TRBD1. The CDR3 is 16 residues long. J lost 5 bases, V lost 3 bases, and 8 bases had no gene match. Germline CDR1 is GTSNPN and CDR2 is SVGIG (reference sequence). CDR3 in DNA: TGTGCCTGGAGGCCTGGGACAGGGGGTTTCAATGAAAAACTGTTTTTT. Its protein is CAWRPGTGGFNEKLFF.

The V and J genes are TRBV15 and TRBJ2-3; perhaps TRBD1 as D (5 bases). The length of the CDR3 is 14 residues. Germline values: CDR1 LNHNV, CDR2 YYDKDF (reference sequence). V shed 5 bases and J shed 1 base, with 10 bases lying between them. The DNA of the CDR3 is TGTGCCACCAGCGACACAGGCCGCACAGATACGCAGTATTTT. Translated, it gives CATSDTGRTDTQYF.

V is TRBV4-1 and J is TRBJ1-2; maybe TRBD1 (5 bases). This CDR3 has 16 residues. Germline CDR1 reads MGHRA; CDR2 reads YSYEKL. The germline V and J ends were trimmed by 0 bases and 8 bases, with 19 bases remaining between them. CDR3 sequence reads: CASSQDVVPGSLGYTF. CDR3 bases: TGCGCCAGCAGCCAAGATGTAGTGCCAGGGTCTCTCGGCTACACCTTC.

The chain has TRBV18 and TRBJ1-5, with TRBD1 matching 7 bases. Germline-derived CDR1 and CDR2 are KGHSH and LQKENI. The length of the CDR3 is 15 residues. V dropped 6 bases and J dropped 3; count of bases not matched to a gene: 8. The CDR3 region is CASSGDSLYNQPQHF. CDR3 nucleotides: TGTGCCAGCTCCGGGGACAGTTTATACAATCAGCCCCAGCATTTT.

The rearrangement uses TRBV2 and TRBJ2-2; D remains unclear. Per the germline V gene, CDR1 is SNHLY and CDR2 is FYNNEI. Deletions cut 7 bases from V and 5 bases from J, with 11 bases between. The CDR3 consists of 13 residues. CDR3: CASKVTRTGELFF. CDR3 nucleotide sequence: TGTGCCAGCAAGGTCACCAGGACCGGGGAGCTGTTTTTT.

V is TRBV5-4 and J is TRBJ2-7; 7 nucleotides line up with TRBD1. V dropped 0 bases and J dropped 5; count of bases not matched to a gene: 5. CDR1 and CDR2 from the germline V gene are SGHNT and YYREEE (reference sequence). This CDR3 has 14 amino acids. The CDR3 sequence is CASSLVDREHEQYF. The DNA of the CDR3 is TGTGCCAGCAGCTTGGTAGACAGGGAACACGAGCAGTACTTC.

The chain links TRBV29-1 to TRBJ2-6; D is ambiguous. Trimming removed 2 bases at V and 4 bases at J, with 3 bases between. CDR3 length equals 12 residues. The germline CDR1 and CDR2 sequences are SQVTM and ANQGSEA. The CDR3 DNA reads TGCAGCGTTGAACTGGGGGCCAACGTCCTGACTTTC. This codes for CSVELGANVLTF.

The rearrangement joins TRBV28 to TRBJ1-2; TRBD1 is a possible D gene (6 bases). The CDR3 spans 13 residues. Trimming left V 6 bases short and J 7 bases short, with 15 bases between. The germline V gene has CDR1 MDHEN and CDR2 SYDVKM. CDR3 sequence (DNA): TGTGCCAGCAGCCGAACAGGGCGGCTTGGCTACACCTTC. This gives the protein CASSRTGRLGYTF.

The chain couples TRBV11-2 to TRBJ1-2; D is possibly TRBD1 (6 bases). The CDR3 runs to 13 residues. V shed 1 base and J shed 8 bases, with 11 bases lying between them. Per the germline V gene, CDR1 is SGHAT and CDR2 is FQNNGV. The DNA for the CDR3 is TGTGCCAGCAGCTTAGTCCAGGGGTGGGGCTACACCTTC. Amino acids: CASSLVQGWGYTF. Complete variable domain (other parts from reference TRBV11-2 and TRBJ1-2): EAGVAQSPRYKIIEKRQSVAFWCNPISGHATLYWYQQILGQGPKLLIQFQNNGVVDDSQLPKDRFSAERLKGVDSTLKIQPAKLEDSAVYLCASSLVQGWGYTFGSGTRLTVV.